What follows are 10 T cell receptor beta chains derived from one specimen sequenced in a study of early T cells in non-severe SARS-CoV-2 infection. TCRdb called the 5' RACE reads again in MiXCR, with one record for every CDR3 protein. This sample has around 53,000 distinct CDR3 sequences; around 9.5% occur once, and the top ten carry about 7.7%. Specimen: whole blood. These receptors came from an adult who was a healthcare worker with PCR-confirmed SARS-CoV-2 infection or an uninfected control (not recorded which).

For this clonotype: A much larger clone is a single base away; this may be a read error. The chain carries TRBV5-1 and TRBJ1-4; tentatively, D is TRBD1 (5 bases). Germline V gives CDR1 SGHRS, CDR2 YFSETQ. V lost 4 bases and J 6 bases, leaving 16 bases between the germline ends. This CDR3 contains 15 residues. Here the CDR3 DNA reads TGCGCCAGCAGCCAGAGACAGAACGCTGATGAAAAACTGTTTTTT. Amino acid sequence: CASSQRQNADEKLFF.

This clonotype was seen only a few times. The chain carries TRBV20-1 and TRBJ2-5; D not certain. CDR3 length: 13 amino acids. Germline V gene data show CDR1 as DFQATT and CDR2 as SNEGSKA (reference sequence). Trimming removed 0 bases from V and 3 bases from J, with 8 bases in between. In DNA, the CDR3 is TGCAGTGCTAGAGATACAGCAGAAGAGACCCAGTACTTC. It translates to CSARDTAEETQYF.

This clonotype was detected a few times. V is TRBV5-1 and J is TRBJ2-3; no firm D call. The CDR3 is 14 amino acids. Germline assignment: CDR1 SGHRS and CDR2 YFSETQ. Trimming shortened V by 1 base and J by 4 bases, and 10 bases separated the two germline ends. CDR3 DNA sequence: TGCGCCAGCAGCTTGACTCCACCTCCAGATACGCAGTATTTT. Encoded protein: CASSLTPPPDTQYF.

This clonotype showed up many times. CDR3 sequence: CASSHVSGGGTHNEQFF. CDR3 sequence (DNA): TGTGCCAGCAGCCACGTTTCGGGGGGAGGCACCCACAATGAGCAGTTCTTC. This chain connects TRBV4-2 to TRBJ2-1, with 7 bases identical to TRBD2. V lost 3 bases to trimming and J lost 5 bases; unmatched junction nucleotides: 13. Germline lookup yields CDR1 LGHNA and CDR2 YNFKEQ. This CDR3 region has 17 residues.

V gene TRBV29-1 combines with J gene TRBJ1-3; D is undetermined. Germline loops: CDR1 SQVTM, CDR2 ANQGSEA. V shed 1 base and J shed 0 bases, with 10 bases lying between them. This CDR3 has 15 residues. For the CDR3, the DNA is TGCAGCGTTGAAGGCACAGCGCTCTCTGGAAACACCATATATTTT. It yields the protein CSVEGTALSGNTIYF.

The chain has TRBV29-1 and TRBJ1-1, with 7 bases aligning to TRBD1. The CDR3 totals 13 residues. V was pared by 3 bases and J by 7 bases, with 8 bases of the junction left unmatched. Germline V lookup: CDR1 SQVTM, CDR2 ANQGSEA. Written as DNA, the CDR3 is TGCAGCGTTGAGGTGTCTACAGGGGATGAAGCTTTCTTT. Its translation: CSVEVSTGDEAFF.

This clonotype showed up just a few times. The V and J genes are TRBV6-6 and TRBJ1-6; TRBD1 agrees at 7 bases. Germline CDR1 MNHNY, CDR2 SVGAGI (reference sequence). The CDR3 spans 14 residues. Unmatched junction bases numbered 8, after V lost 7 bases and J lost 8 bases. CDR3 in amino acids: CASTNRGSDSPLHF. In DNA form, the CDR3 reads TGTGCCAGCACTAACAGGGGATCGGATTCACCCCTCCACTTT.

This clonotype is deemed medium-sized. The chain recombines TRBV7-2 with TRBJ2-1; TRBD2 matches at 10 bases. The CDR3 extends over 16 amino acids. Germline V gene sequence: CDR1 SGHTA, CDR2 FQGNSA. V was pared by 4 bases and J by 6 bases, with 9 bases of the junction left unmatched. The CDR3 region is CASSSRAGGLGNEQFF. CDR3 DNA: TGTGCCAGCAGCTCCCGAGCGGGAGGGTTGGGCAATGAGCAGTTCTTC.

The gene calls are TRBV6-4 and TRBJ2-1; TRBD2 agrees at 11 bases. The CDR3 sequence is 16 residues long. V was pared by 0 bases and J by 3 bases, with 1 base of the junction left unmatched. Per germline, CDR1 MRHNA and CDR2 SNTAGT. The CDR3 nucleotides are TGTGCCAGCAGTGACTCGACTAGCGGGGACTACAATGAGCAGTTCTTC. Residues: CASSDSTSGDYNEQFF.

This clonotype was counted ten times or more. This sequence joins TRBV6-2 or TRBV6-3 and TRBJ2-1; 9 nucleotides match TRBD1. The V gene's germline CDR1 is MNHEY and CDR2 SVGEGT. Trimming at V came to 0 bases and at J to 4 bases, leaving 1 base not matched to a gene. The CDR3 totals 15 residues. The DNA for the CDR3 is TGTGCCAGCAGTTACTCACAGGGGGCATACAATGAGCAGTTCTTC. Protein sequence: CASSYSQGAYNEQFF.